These 8 T cell receptor beta chains were all obtained from the same sample, sequenced in a study of cytomegalovirus exposure and HLA in healthy donors. PCR employed 60 Vbeta and 13 Jbeta primers. Some clones are missing from TCRdb's copy, which holds only in-frame ones; the method was immunoSEQ multiplex PCR. The data contain around 89,000 clones, roughly 80% of them singletons. The sample consisted of PBMCs. Receptors originate from a girl aged 2 to 9 in good health and CMV-seropositive.

The CDR3 is CASSELADSYNEQFF. CDR3 sequence (DNA): TGTGCCAGCAGTGAACTAGCGGACTCCTACAATGAGCAGTTCTTC. The J gene is TRBJ2-1, the V gene TRBV2, with TRBD2 identical over 7 bases. Per the germline V gene, CDR1 is SNHLY and CDR2 is FYNNEI. The V gene end was trimmed by 2 bases and the J gene end by 0 bases; junction bases not matched to a gene: 1. This CDR3 spans 15 amino acids.

This sequence joins TRBV25-1 and TRBJ2-7; 7 nucleotides align to TRBD2. There are 14 residues in the CDR3. V lost 4 bases, J lost 2 bases, and 5 bases stayed unmatched. Germline V lookup: CDR1 MGHDK, CDR2 SYGVNS. The CDR3 region is CASSGGLQTYEQYF. In nucleotides, the CDR3 is TGTGCCAGCAGTGGGGGACTACAAACCTACGAGCAGTACTTC.

This chain uses TRBV6-5 with TRBJ1-1, with unresolved D. This CDR3 contains 15 residues. V was shortened by 8 bases and J by 1 base, with 17 bases between the two germline ends. CDR1 and CDR2 from the germline V gene are MNHEY and SVGAGI. CDR3 residues: CASGTQRLANTEAFF. The CDR3 coding sequence is TGTGCCAGCGGAACCCAGCGCCTGGCGAACACTGAAGCTTTCTTT.

This clone has only one observation. The V and J genes are TRBV7-9 and TRBJ1-1; no reliable D call. This CDR3 region has 15 residues. Trimming stripped 1 base from V and 5 bases from J, with 14 bases between. The germline CDR1 and CDR2 sequences are SEHNR and FQNEAQ (reference sequence). CDR3 sequence (DNA): TGTGCCAGCAGCTTAGAGGTGCGGGGATTTACTGAAGCTTTCTTT. Protein: CASSLEVRGFTEAFF.

The chain uses TRBV7-2 and TRBJ2-6; the match to TRBD2 covers 12 bases. After removal of 5 bases from V and 2 bases from J, the junction contained 7 bases not matched to a gene. Per the germline V gene, CDR1 is SGHTA and CDR2 is FQGNSA. This CDR3 has 18 residues. The CDR3 DNA reads TGTGCCAGCAGCCCCCGACTAGCGGGAGTGGCTGGGGCCAACGTCCTGACTTTC. This codes for CASSPRLAGVAGANVLTF.

The chain recombines TRBV21-1 with TRBJ2-5; the table gives TRBD2 as D, unverified against the DNA. TRBV21-1 is reported as a pseudogene. The CDR3 runs 16 residues. The CDR3 nucleotides read TGTGCCAGCAGCAAAATAACGAGGGAGCCGGAAGAGACCCAGTACTTC. Encoded protein: CASSKITREPEETQYF.

This chain links TRBV27 with TRBJ2-7; TRBD1 matches 7 bases. Germline loops: CDR1 MNHEY, CDR2 SMNVEV (reference sequence). The CDR3 is 14 amino acids. The V gene end was trimmed by 5 bases and the J gene end by 3 bases; junction bases not matched to a gene: 7. In DNA, the CDR3 is TGTGCCAGCAGTCCGAGGACAGGTTACTACGAGCAGTACTTC. Its translation: CASSPRTGYYEQYF.

V gene TRBV7-8 combines with J gene TRBJ1-4, with 9 positions matching TRBD1. This CDR3 has 16 amino acids. The V gene's germline CDR1 is SGHVS and CDR2 FQNEAQ. Losses at the gene ends were 7 bases for V and 5 bases for J; bases not matched to a gene: 11. The CDR3 protein is CASTPTAGTGNEKLFF. CDR3 DNA sequence: TGTGCCAGCACCCCGACGGCCGGGACAGGGAATGAAAAACTGTTTTTT.